This note documents a single TCR beta chain sequence. Its antigen is still unknown. Collection of blood occurred at baseline, at cycle 4 day 1, and at cycle 7 day 1. This entry comes from a study of OX40 agonist ivuxolimab in advanced cancers. Study context: Each dose-escalation patient presented with hepatocellular carcinoma, melanoma, renal cell or head and neck cancer. Therapy given before enrollment (anti-PD-1, anti-PD-L1 or anti-CTLA-4) was allowed, and 40% to 50% had some.

Study outcomes and limitations: CD4+ and CD8+ blood T cells expanded clonally by week 6 at 0.1 to 3.0 mg/kg.

V was shortened by 0 bases and J by 0 bases, with 3 bases between the two germline ends. The germline gives CDR1 GTSNPN, CDR2 SVGIG (reference sequence). This CDR3 has 13 amino acids. The table came from immunoSEQ multiplex PCR; TCRdb's copy has only in-frame clones and leaves some out. The sample consists of about 100,000 clones, 91% of them appearing once. The chain uses TRBV30 and TRBJ1-5; D unclear. The source was CD4+ or CD8+ T cells sorted from blood, collected in a trial of the OX40 agonist ivuxolimab. This receptor was identified in an adult with an advanced solid tumor such as melanoma, head and neck, liver or kidney cancer. As DNA, the CDR3 is TGTGCCTGGAGTGTGGATAGCAATCAGCCCCAGCATTTT. Translation gives CAWSVDSNQPQHF.